This T cell receptor beta chain was captured by sequencing in a study of blood T cell repertoires in COVID-19. Study in general: Material from acute and convalescent COVID-19 was sourced from the United States, Italy and Spain. T cells, B-cell-depleted T cells, or PBMCs supplied cDNA or gDNA.

Assay used: immunoSEQ multiplex PCR; TCRdb lists only in-frame clones, some missing. The sample comprises 100,000 to 150,000 clones, more than 70% of which are singletons, and under 3.5% rests with the top ten. Seattle patients were enrolled during active infection and followed longitudinally. In germline, CDR1 is LGHDT, CDR2 YNNKEL (reference sequence). V was trimmed by 1 base and J by 2 bases, leaving 6 bases between them. The CDR3 extends over 14 amino acids. The J gene is TRBJ1-5, the V gene TRBV3-1 (or the pseudogene TRBV3-2); possible D gene TRBD1, 5 bases. The sequence derives from a woman older than 75 with COVID-19, enrolled during active disease. Sequenced: peripheral blood. As DNA, the CDR3 is TGTGCCAGCAGCCAAGCGGGGGGCAATCAGCCCCAGCATTTT. This codes for CASSQAGGNQPQHF.